Listed here are 30 T cell receptor beta chains from one sample, sequenced in a study of metastatic and nonmetastatic thyroid tumors. Through MiXCR, TCRdb re-clonotyped the PCR reads. The top ten clones hold around 8.8% of a sample with some 86,000 clones, 12% of them seen once. Thyroid surgery had not been preceded by any treatment in any patient. Sequences were obtained from tumor tissue. The source is a female donor with papillary thyroid cancer or a benign thyroid nodule (not recorded which). Some clones in this sample may be carry-over from other donors' samples.

The chain joins TRBV3-1 to TRBJ2-7; D is possibly TRBD1 (6 bases). Per germline, CDR1 LGHDT and CDR2 YNNKEL (reference sequence). This CDR3 is built from 12 residues. Trimming cost V 10 bases and J 3 bases, with 13 bases left between them. The CDR3 DNA reads as TGTGCCATTAGCCAAGGGGGCTACGAGCAGTACTTC. This gives the protein CAISQGGYEQYF.

This clone showed up just a few times. Given a much more abundant clone one base away, this may be a read error. This rearrangement joins TRBV2 to TRBJ2-7; D remains ambiguous. CDR3 length equals 11 residues. Germline V gene sequence: CDR1 SNHLY, CDR2 FYNNEI. V lost 8 bases and J lost 3, with 8 bases in between. The CDR3 reads CASGRVYEQYF. The CDR3 DNA reads TGTGCCAGCGGTAGAGTCTACGAGCAGTACTTC.

At least ten counts were recorded for this clone. The chain employs TRBV7-2 and TRBJ2-3; a possible D gene is TRBD2 (6 bases). CDR1 and CDR2 from the germline V gene are SGHTA and FQGNSA. The CDR3 extends over 16 amino acids. V dropped 5 bases and J dropped 3 bases, with 18 bases sitting between them. The CDR3 reads CASSHRRGGMTDTQYF. The CDR3 region has the DNA TGTGCCAGCAGCCACCGGCGGGGTGGTATGACAGATACGCAGTATTTT.

This clone has ten or more counts. The sample carries other DNA sequences with the same CDR3. This sequence joins TRBV27 and TRBJ2-2; the D gene is possibly TRBD1 (6 bases). The V and J ends lost 8 bases and 8 bases respectively, with 15 bases between them. Germline CDR1 MNHEY, CDR2 SMNVEV (reference sequence). The CDR3 consists of 13 residues. The CDR3, as DNA: TGTGCCAGCCGTTACAGGGATCTAGGGGAGCTGTTTTTT. Its translation: CASRYRDLGELFF.

A remark on this clone: A read error may account for a junction end that differs from germline. This chain joins TRBV4-2 and TRBJ1-6, with a weak D call TRBD1 (6 bases). The length of the CDR3 is 14 residues. In germline, CDR1 is LGHNA, CDR2 YNFKEQ. The CDR3 DNA reads as TGTGACAGCAGCTCAGGAAAGGGGGAATCACCCCTCCACTTT. As protein: CDSSSGKGESPLHF.

This clone was recorded a few times. The conserved final phenylalanine or tryptophan is absent from the CDR3, which likely points to a read error. The DNA is omitted, as the CDR3 cannot be located on it reliably, and the CDR3 follows TCRdb's listing. This sample includes further DNA sequences coding for the same CDR3. The V and J genes are TRBV7-2 and TRBJ2-1; TRBD1 is the table's D call, not checked against the DNA. The V gene's germline CDR1 is SGHTA and CDR2 FQGNSA. The CDR3 totals 14 residues, both ends included. The CDR3: CASSLTVDSRALFY.

Of note for this clone: Just one base apart from a much larger clone, this may be a read error. This sample also contains other DNA sequences that code for the same CDR3. This chain connects TRBV30 to TRBJ2-6; no firm D call. CDR1 and CDR2 from the germline V gene are GTSNPN and SVGIG (reference sequence). V lost 0 bases, J lost 7 bases, and 10 bases lay in between. This CDR3 contains 14 residues. CDR3 bases: TGTGCCTGGAGTGTAGGTCCCGGCGCCAACGTCCTGACTTTC. The encoded protein is CAWSVGPGANVLTF.

CDR3 in amino acids: CASLRLGNEQFF. For the CDR3, the DNA is TGTGCCAGCCTGCGGTTGGGCAATGAGCAGTTCTTC. V gene TRBV28 combines with J gene TRBJ2-1; no firm D call. The germline V gene encodes CDR1 MDHEN and CDR2 SYDVKM. V lost 8 bases and J 6 bases, leaving 11 bases between the germline ends. CDR3 length equals 12 residues.

The genes are TRBV3-1 and TRBJ2-1, with a tentative D call TRBD1 (5 bases). Germline-derived CDR1 and CDR2 are LGHDT and YNNKEL (reference sequence). The CDR3 covers 13 residues. Trimming pared 7 bases from V and 6 bases from J, leaving 13 bases between. The CDR3 region is CASNQGSPNEQFF. CDR3 DNA sequence: TGTGCCAGCAACCAGGGTAGCCCCAATGAGCAGTTCTTC.

At least ten counts were recorded for this clone. The rearrangement links TRBV10-3 to TRBJ2-7; 10 bases are a match to TRBD2. The CDR3 consists of 17 residues. V was pared by 4 bases and J by 7 bases, with 16 bases of the junction left unmatched. Germline V gene data show CDR1 as ENHRY and CDR2 as SYGVKD. The CDR3 reads CAISAREAGGHRGEQYF. The DNA for the CDR3 is TGTGCCATCAGTGCCCGAGAAGCGGGAGGGCACAGGGGGGAGCAGTACTTC.

This clone has ten or more counts. The chain employs TRBV6-1 and TRBJ2-1; 9 nucleotides agree with TRBD2. The germline V gene has CDR1 MNHNS and CDR2 SASEGT. V shed 3 bases and J 6 bases; nucleotides not matched to a gene: 6. The CDR3 length is 15 residues. The DNA of the CDR3 is TGTGCCAGCAGTGATGGAGCGGGAGGTGTCAATGAGCAGTTCTTC. Amino acid sequence: CASSDGAGGVNEQFF.

This clone was detected ten times or more. The J gene is TRBJ2-2, the V gene TRBV6-1; D not certain. V shed 5 bases and J shed 5 bases, with 3 bases lying between them. This CDR3 is 11 amino acids long. Germline CDR1 reads MNHNS; CDR2 reads SASEGT. The chain's CDR3 is CASSQTGELFF. The CDR3 nucleotides read TGTGCCAGCAGTCAGACCGGGGAGCTGTTTTTT.

Turning to this clone: A much larger clonotype is one base distant, so this may be a read error. The V and J genes are TRBV7-3 and TRBJ2-2, with 10 bases fitting TRBD2. With 5 bases clipped from V and 9 bases from J, the junction kept 12 bases outside the gene matches. CDR1 and CDR2 (germline): SGHTA, FQGTGA. The length of the CDR3 is 16 residues. Here the CDR3 DNA reads TGTGCCAGCAGCCGGACTAGCGGAACACCCTACTGGGAGCTGTTTTTT. Residues: CASSRTSGTPYWELFF. Full variable domain (outside the CDR3, taken from reference TRBV7-3 and TRBJ2-2): GAGVSQTPSNKVTEKGKYVELRCDPISGHTALYWYRQSLGQGPEFLIYFQGTGAADDSGLPNDRFFAVRPEGSVSTLKIQRTERGDSAVYLCASSRTSGTPYWELFFGEGSRLTVL.

At least ten counts were recorded for this clone. The same CDR3 can be traced to other DNA sequences in this sample. The chain uses TRBV3-1 and TRBJ1-1; a possible D gene is TRBD1 (5 bases). Germline V gives CDR1 LGHDT, CDR2 YNNKEL (reference sequence). The V end lost 1 base, the J end lost 12 bases, and 18 bases lay between the germline ends. The CDR3 spans 14 residues. The CDR3 DNA reads TGTGCCAGCAGCCAAGGGCAGGGTATGGGAAAAACTTTCTTT. Protein product: CASSQGQGMGKTFF.

This clone was detected ten times or more. V usage is TRBV29-1 and J usage is TRBJ2-1; perhaps TRBD1 as D (6 bases). CDR3 length: 11 residues. Germline values: CDR1 SQVTM, CDR2 ANQGSEA. CDR3 nucleotides: TGCAGGGTATCACAGGGCTATGAGCAGTTCTTC. Its protein product is CRVSQGYEQFF.

The sample holds a few counts of this clone. One base away lies a much larger clone, so this may be a sequencing read error. The same CDR3 arises from other DNA sequences in this sample as well. This chain joins TRBV28 and TRBJ1-1; 7 positions agree with TRBD1. The ends lost 5 bases at V and 6 bases at J; junction bases unmatched: 6. Germline CDR1 and CDR2: MDHEN and SYDVKM. The CDR3 is made up of 13 amino acids. The CDR3 reads CASSLQGVSEAFF. Here the CDR3 DNA reads TGTGCCAGCAGTCTTCAGGGGGTTTCTGAAGCTTTCTTT.

Concerning this clone: A much larger clone differs by one base, so this may be a read error. CDR3: CASRWFTGYTF. CDR3 nucleotide sequence: TGTGCCAGCAGGTGGTTTACGGGCTACACCTTC. The chain has TRBV6-4 and TRBJ1-2; D remains ambiguous. The V end lost 6 bases, the J end lost 8 bases, and 10 bases lay between the germline ends. Germline loops: CDR1 MRHNA, CDR2 SNTAGT. The CDR3 has 11 residues.

With regard to this clone: This could be a read error, since a much larger clone is one nucleotide away. Other DNA sequences in this sample translate to the same CDR3. The chain recombines TRBV20-1 with TRBJ2-5; 7 nucleotides agree with TRBD1. The CDR3 has 13 amino acids. The V gene's germline CDR1 is DFQATT and CDR2 SNEGSKA (reference sequence). CDR3 sequence: CSAYTQGWKTQYF. In DNA, the CDR3 is TGCAGTGCTTATACACAGGGGTGGAAGACACAGTACTTC.

In this sample, this clone turned up many times. The rearrangement uses TRBV6-1 and TRBJ1-2; TRBD1 aligns across 8 bases. The CDR3 is 12 amino acids. Germline V gives CDR1 MNHNS, CDR2 SASEGT. V shed 8 bases, J shed 7 bases, and the junction held 6 bases outside the gene matches. The CDR3 here is CASYRGDRGYTF. CDR3 coding DNA: TGTGCCAGCTACAGGGGGGATCGTGGCTACACCTTC.

This clone was observed many times. This chain links TRBV20-1 with TRBJ2-3; TRBD2 might be the D (6 bases). V shed 4 bases and J shed 2 bases, with 13 bases lying between them. Germline V gene sequence: CDR1 DFQATT, CDR2 SNEGSKA (reference sequence). The CDR3 is made up of 14 amino acids. The CDR3 reads CSATSGVLTDTQYF. For the CDR3, the DNA is TGCAGTGCTACCTCGGGGGTCCTCACAGATACGCAGTATTTT.

As for this clone: Germline and junction disagree at one end, which may indicate a read error. The chain recombines TRBV5-1 with TRBJ2-1; 7 bases are shared with TRBD1. The length of the CDR3 is 11 residues. Germline V gene data show CDR1 as SGHRS and CDR2 as YFSETQ. CDR3 nucleotide sequence: TGCGCCAGCAGCTTGGCCGAAAGGGGGCACTTC. Amino acids: CASSLAERGHF.

This clone was recorded at least ten times. This sequence joins TRBV14 and TRBJ2-3; 10 nucleotides match TRBD2. The CDR3 totals 16 residues. Germline CDR1 is SGHDN and CDR2 is FVKESK. J lost 2 bases, V lost 2 bases, and 4 bases had no gene match. Written as DNA, the CDR3 is TGTGCCAGCAGCCAAATAGCGGGAGGTTCCACAGATACGCAGTATTTT. Residues: CASSQIAGGSTDTQYF.

This clone was counted many times. Other nucleotide sequences from this sample produce the same CDR3. The V and J genes are TRBV5-5 and TRBJ2-7; D gene uncertain. V was pared by 4 bases and J by 6 bases, with 8 bases between. This CDR3 has 11 amino acids. Germline V gives CDR1 SGHKS, CDR2 YYEKEE (reference sequence). The CDR3 DNA sequence: TGTGCCAGCAGCCCCGGGCGCGAGCAGTACTTC. This sequence encodes CASSPGREQYF.

The V gene is TRBV7-2, the J gene TRBJ1-3; a possible D gene is TRBD1 (5 bases). Germline V gene sequence: CDR1 SGHTA, CDR2 FQGNSA. The ends were cut back, 5 bases at V and 2 bases at J, with 10 bases in the middle. This CDR3 has 14 amino acids. The CDR3 is CASSDQGTGNTIYF. The CDR3 coding sequence is TGTGCCAGCAGCGATCAGGGCACTGGAAACACCATATATTTT.

The gene calls are TRBV20-1 and TRBJ2-7; D unclear. The CDR3 consists of 13 residues. The V gene's germline CDR1 is DFQATT and CDR2 SNEGSKA (reference sequence). V was trimmed by 1 base and J by 0 bases, leaving 7 bases between them. CDR3 sequence reads: CSARVLGSYEQYF. CDR3 nucleotides: TGCAGTGCTAGAGTACTCGGCTCCTACGAGCAGTACTTC.

This clone has at least ten counts. J is TRBJ1-1 and V is TRBV6-2 or TRBV6-3; no firm D call. Between the trimmed V and J ends, which lost 0 bases and 0 bases, there was a span of 17 bases. This CDR3 has 18 residues. CDR1 is MNHEY and CDR2 is SVGEGT in the germline V gene. CDR3 residues: CASSYSVVTVEVNTEAFF. The CDR3, as DNA: TGTGCCAGCAGTTACTCGGTGGTTACAGTCGAGGTGAACACTGAAGCTTTCTTT.

The table lists this clone with many counts. A much bigger clone sits one base away, suggesting this may be a read error. In this CDR3 the conserved last residue, phenylalanine or tryptophan, is missing, so a read error is likely. The chain is built from TRBV2 and TRBJ2-7; no firm D call. The V end lost 7 bases, the J end lost 6 bases, and 10 bases lay between the germline ends. CDR1 SNHLY and CDR2 FYNNEI come from the germline V gene. The CDR3 length is 11 residues. CDR3 sequence reads: CASTGNGEQYL. As DNA, the CDR3 is TGTGCCAGCACAGGAAATGGCGAGCAGTACCTC.

About this clone itself: This may come from a read error, since a much larger clone is one base off. Other DNA sequences within the sample encode an identical CDR3. The J gene is TRBJ1-4, the V gene TRBV7-9; D gene unclear. V was pared by 4 bases and J by 8 bases, with 11 bases between. The germline V gene encodes CDR1 SEHNR and CDR2 FQNEAQ (reference sequence). CDR3 size: 13 residues. As DNA, the CDR3 is TGTGCCAGCAGCTCAGGCAGTTGGGAAAAACTGTTTTTT. It is translated as CASSSGSWEKLFF.

Comments on this clone: With a much larger clone just one base away, this may be a read error. This chain joins TRBV28 and TRBJ1-5; D not resolved. V gave up 3 bases and J gave up 8 bases, with 17 bases separating them. Germline V gene sequence: CDR1 MDHEN, CDR2 SYDVKM. The CDR3 covers 15 residues. For the CDR3, the DNA is TGTGCCAGCAGTTTGAGAAAATTCTCTGGGGAGCCCCAGCATTTT. Residues: CASSLRKFSGEPQHF.

This clone occurred many times. Additional DNA sequences in this sample encode the identical CDR3. The CDR3 loop is CASSSQGETQYF. The DNA of the CDR3 is TGTGCCAGCAGCTCACAGGGGGAGACCCAGTACTTC. This chain joins TRBV11-2 and TRBJ2-5; TRBD1 matches 7 bases. Germline CDR1 reads SGHAT; CDR2 reads FQNNGV. The J segment lost 5 bases and the V segment lost 4 bases, leaving 1 base of the junction unmatched. The CDR3 has 12 amino acids.